This TCR beta chain originates from a study of tumor and adjacent non-tumor tissue in lung cancer. Points from the study as a whole: Significantly higher TCR diversity was found in tumor than normal lung.

This sample's RNA came from whole unsorted tissue. The normal lung tissue was taken more than 3 cm from the tumor edge. This clonotype was observed a handful of times. The antigen is unknown. A modified ARM-PCR protocol with three rounds of nested PCR amplified TCRbeta. TCRdb recomputed calls from the multiplex PCR reads with MiXCR, one row per CDR3 protein. The profile covers about 60,000 distinct CDR3 sequences, with about 63% appearing a single time and about 32% taken by the ten largest. J was trimmed by 8 bases and V by 0 bases; bases with no gene match: 8. This CDR3 spans 15 amino acids. The germline gives CDR1 LGHNA, CDR2 YNFKEQ.

The sequence came from a man between 65 and 85 years old with non-small cell lung cancer. Sequencing was carried out using distant non-tumor lung tissue. The rearrangement uses TRBV4-2 and TRBJ2-7, with TRBD2 matching 9 bases. CDR3 protein: CASSQDSGSSYKQYF. For the CDR3, the DNA is TGTGCCAGCAGCCAAGATAGCGGGAGCTCATACAAGCAGTACTTC.